This TCR beta chain was documented in a study of T cell responses to AZD1222 COVID-19 vaccine. In the case of this clone: Its target is not known.

Using immunoSEQ multiplex PCR, the repertoire was profiled, and TCRdb retains in-frame clones only, with some absent. The table records some 130,000 clones, around 90% of them present only once. The CDR3 length is 15 residues. In germline, CDR1 is MNHEY, CDR2 SVGAGI. With 6 bases clipped from V and 4 bases from J, the junction kept 12 bases outside the gene matches. Study-level points and caveats: A rise in Spike-specific TCR breadth and depth followed two AZD1222 doses. Vaccine-associated CD4 TCRs spanned spike, dominant at 160-218 and 743-854.

Sequencing used peripheral blood, obtained on day 0 of AZD1222 vaccination. The source of this sequence is an adult in good health. The V gene is TRBV6-5, the J gene TRBJ2-7; 7 bases are shared with TRBD2. In nucleotides, the CDR3 is TGTGCCAGCAGGTATGAATATAGCGGGCCGTACGAGCAGTACTTC. Translation gives CASRYEYSGPYEQYF.